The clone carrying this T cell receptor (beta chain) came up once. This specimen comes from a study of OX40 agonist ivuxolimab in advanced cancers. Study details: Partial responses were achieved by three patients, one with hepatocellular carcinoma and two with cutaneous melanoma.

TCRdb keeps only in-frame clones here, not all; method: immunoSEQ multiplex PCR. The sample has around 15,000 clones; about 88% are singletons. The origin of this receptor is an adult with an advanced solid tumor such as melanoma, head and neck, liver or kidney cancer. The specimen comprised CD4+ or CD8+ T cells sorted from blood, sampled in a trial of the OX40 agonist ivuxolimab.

As DNA, the CDR3 is TGTGCCTGGGAGTTTAAACAAACGCAGTATTTT. It yields the protein CAWEFKQTQYF. V is TRBV30 and J is TRBJ2-3; D ambiguous. V dropped 5 bases and J dropped 9 bases, with 12 bases sitting between them. This CDR3 has 11 residues. Germline CDR1 reads GTSNPN; CDR2 reads SVGIG (reference sequence).